The next 19 T cell receptor beta chains were all read from a single sample in a study of blood T cell repertoires in COVID-19. Repertoires were generated with immunoSEQ multiplex PCR, while TCRdb's copy carries only in-frame clones and drops some. This repertoire shows about 97,000 clones, about 87% found once; its top ten account for 15% to 19%. The sequenced sample was peripheral blood. The receptors were sampled from a human donor in a cohort sampled during active COVID-19.

This chain connects TRBV29-1 to TRBJ1-1; 7 bases are shared with TRBD1. Germline trimming cut 2 bases from V and 7 bases from J; bases unmatched to any gene: 7. From germline, CDR1 is SQVTM and CDR2 ANQGSEA. This CDR3 is 13 amino acids long. CDR3 sequence reads: CSVEWRGRGEAFF. The DNA of the CDR3 is TGCAGCGTTGAATGGAGGGGGCGCGGTGAAGCTTTCTTT.

For the CDR3, the DNA is TGTGCCAGCAGCTTGGGGGCGGGCACTAGCACAGATACGCAGTATTTT. This codes for CASSLGAGTSTDTQYF. This chain connects TRBV5-4 to TRBJ2-3, with a weak D call TRBD2 (5 bases). This CDR3 is built from 16 residues. V lost 0 bases, J lost 0 bases, and 11 bases lay in between. Germline values: CDR1 SGHNT, CDR2 YYREEE (reference sequence).

The chain has TRBV3-1 (or the pseudogene TRBV3-2) and TRBJ2-5; a possible D gene is TRBD1 (5 bases). The CDR3 is 15 residues long. V shed 2 bases and J shed 5 bases, with 15 bases lying between them. Germline lookup yields CDR1 LGHDT and CDR2 YNNKEL (reference sequence). The CDR3 spells CASSQIGAMEETQYF. The CDR3 DNA sequence: TGTGCCAGCAGCCAAATAGGGGCGATGGAGGAGACCCAGTACTTC.

This chain uses TRBV19 with TRBJ1-4; 9 bases fit TRBD1. This CDR3 spans 17 amino acids. V dropped 4 bases and J dropped 4; count of bases not matched to a gene: 10. The germline CDR1 and CDR2 sequences are LNHDA and SQIVND (reference sequence). This CDR3 is CASSRVYRGRINEKLFF. CDR3 in DNA: TGTGCCAGTAGTAGGGTCTACAGGGGGCGGATTAATGAAAAACTGTTTTTT. The full variable domain, in which reference TRBV19 and TRBJ1-4 provide the parts outside the CDR3, is DGGITQSPKYLFRKEGQNVTLSCEQNLNHDAMYWYRQDPGQGLRLIYYSQIVNDFQKGDIAEGYSVSREKKESFPLTVTSAQKNPTAFYLCASSRVYRGRINEKLFFGSGTQLSVL.

This chain uses TRBV5-1 with TRBJ2-1, with D perhaps TRBD1 (6 bases). The CDR3 runs 15 residues. Deletions cut 4 bases from V and 3 bases from J, with 14 bases between. The germline gives CDR1 SGHRS, CDR2 YFSETQ. Written as DNA, the CDR3 is TGCGCCAGCAGCCCGGGACAAACACACTACAATGAGCAGTTCTTC. Amino acid sequence: CASSPGQTHYNEQFF. The entire variable domain, with the rest obtained from reference TRBV5-1 and TRBJ2-1, is as follows: KAGVTQTPRYLIKTRGQQVTLSCSPISGHRSVSWYQQTPGQGLQFLFEYFSETQRNKGNFPGRFSGRQFSNSRSEMNVSTLELGDSALYLCASSPGQTHYNEQFFGPGTRLTVL.

The chain carries TRBV4-1 and TRBJ1-6; 7 bases are a match to TRBD1. The CDR3 has 15 amino acids. Trimming took 1 base from V and 3 from J; bases not matched to a gene: 0. CDR1 is MGHRA, CDR2 YSYEKL, per germline. CDR3 protein: CASSQGTGYNSPLHF. The CDR3, as DNA: TGCGCCAGCAGCCAAGGGACAGGCTATAATTCACCCCTCCACTTT.

This rearrangement joins TRBV30 to TRBJ1-2; 8 bases are a match to TRBD1. The germline V gene encodes CDR1 GTSNPN and CDR2 SVGIG (reference sequence). Losses at the gene ends were 5 bases for V and 4 bases for J; bases not matched to a gene: 9. The CDR3 loop spans 14 amino acids. This CDR3 reads CAWSPGTGAYGYTF. In DNA form, the CDR3 reads TGTGCCTGGTCCCCCGGGACAGGCGCCTATGGCTACACCTTC. The complete variable domain, with remaining parts taken from reference TRBV30 and TRBJ1-2, reads SQTIHQWPATLVQPVGSPLSLECTVEGTSNPNLYWYRQAAGRGLQLLFYSVGIGQISSEVPQNLSASRPQDRQFILSSKKLLLSDSGFYLCAWSPGTGAYGYTFGSGTRLTVV.

The rearrangement joins TRBV10-3 to TRBJ1-3; tentative D call: TRBD1 (5 bases). This CDR3 region has 15 residues. Per germline, CDR1 ENHRY and CDR2 SYGVKD. The V end lost 2 bases, the J end lost 0 bases, and 8 bases lay between the germline ends. CDR3 amino acids: CAISEGAHSGNTIYF. The CDR3 nucleotides read TGTGCCATCAGTGAGGGGGCTCACTCTGGAAACACCATATATTTT.

The V gene is TRBV19, the J gene TRBJ1-6, with unresolved D. Germline V CDR1 and CDR2: LNHDA, SQIVND (reference sequence). V lost 5 bases and J 10 bases, leaving 24 bases between the germline ends. The CDR3 is made up of 17 amino acids. DNA for the CDR3: TGTGCCAGTAGTTCACTCGGGAGCCCTGGAAAACTGTCACCCCTCCACTTT. It translates to CASSSLGSPGKLSPLHF.

The chain carries TRBV7-2 and TRBJ2-1; 8 nucleotides align to TRBD1. V gave up 8 bases and J gave up 7 bases; unmatched junction bases: 16. The CDR3 consists of 16 residues. Germline V gene sequence: CDR1 SGHTA, CDR2 FQGNSA. This chain's CDR3 is CASCVGRDRSTNEQFF. The CDR3 DNA follows: TGTGCCAGCTGTGTGGGCCGGGACAGGTCTACAAATGAGCAGTTCTTC.

The chain is built from TRBV6-5 and TRBJ1-6, with D uncertain. This CDR3 spans 15 amino acids. The germline V gene encodes CDR1 MNHEY and CDR2 SVGAGI. V shed 6 bases and J shed 0 bases, with 9 bases lying between them. CDR3 residues: CASRTASSYNSPLHF. The DNA of the CDR3 is TGTGCCAGCAGGACTGCGAGCTCCTATAATTCACCCCTCCACTTT.

The genes are TRBV7-3 and TRBJ1-1, with TRBD1 identical over 8 bases. The CDR3 extends over 16 amino acids. CDR1 is SGHTA, CDR2 FQGTGA, per germline. The J segment lost 1 base and the V segment lost 2 bases, leaving 6 bases of the junction unmatched. The CDR3 DNA follows: TGTGCCAGCAGCTTAGGCCCAGGGGGCTGGAACACTGAAGCTTTCTTT. It yields the protein CASSLGPGGWNTEAFF.

This clone was observed once. This chain uses TRBV21-1 with TRBJ1-4; the table assigns TRBD1, which was not confirmed against the DNA. TRBV21-1 represents a pseudogene. The CDR3 contains 13 residues. The CDR3 nucleotides read TGTGCCAGAAAGGACAGGCTTTGTGAAAAACTGTTTTTT. Amino acid sequence: CARKDRLCEKLFF.

The genes are TRBV7-8 and TRBJ2-1, with D uncertain. Trimming removed 1 base at V and 0 bases at J, with 13 bases between. The CDR3 runs 17 residues. The germline gives CDR1 SGHVS, CDR2 FQNEAQ. CDR3 sequence (DNA): TGTGCCAGCAGCTTAGAATTTACTTCTTACTCCTACAATGAGCAGTTCTTC. Protein sequence: CASSLEFTSYSYNEQFF.

The table lists this clone with a few counts. Mismatch with germline at one junction end may stem from a read error. The chain employs TRBV11-2 and TRBJ1-6; TRBD1 aligns across 9 bases. This CDR3 spans 15 amino acids. Germline CDR1 is SGHAT and CDR2 is FQNNGV. The CDR3 here is CASSLEGQGISTLHF. CDR3 coding DNA: TGTGCCAGCAGCTTAGAAGGACAGGGGATTTCAACCCTCCACTTT.

The chain has TRBV5-1 and TRBJ2-2; possible D gene TRBD2, 6 bases. Trimming removed 4 bases at V and 7 bases at J, with 14 bases between. CDR3 size: 14 residues. The germline V gene encodes CDR1 SGHRS and CDR2 YFSETQ. This chain's CDR3 is CASSPDGGIGELFF. In nucleotides, the CDR3 is TGCGCCAGCAGCCCGGACGGGGGAATCGGGGAGCTGTTTTTT.

The genes are TRBV7-8 and TRBJ2-1; 8 bases line up with TRBD2. In germline, CDR1 is SGHVS, CDR2 FQNEAQ. V shed 5 bases and J 10 bases; nucleotides not matched to a gene: 13. The CDR3 totals 15 residues. CDR3 in amino acids: CASSEGAGVSGEQFF. In nucleotides, the CDR3 is TGTGCCAGCAGCGAGGGAGCGGGAGTATCGGGGGAGCAGTTCTTC. Full variable domain (rest looked up from reference TRBV7-8 and TRBJ2-1): GAGVSQSPRYKVAKRGQDVALRCDPISGHVSLFWYQQALGQGPEFLTYFQNEAQLDKSGLPSDRFFAERPEGSVSTLKIQRTQQEDSAVYLCASSEGAGVSGEQFFGPGTRLTVL.

In this sample, this clone turned up a few times. V usage is TRBV30 and J usage is TRBJ1-2; the match to TRBD1 covers 7 bases. The germline V gene encodes CDR1 GTSNPN and CDR2 SVGIG (reference sequence). This CDR3 is built from 14 residues. V lost 2 bases to trimming and J lost 3 bases; unmatched junction nucleotides: 6. This CDR3 is CAWSRGQSYYGYTF. The CDR3, as DNA: TGTGCCTGGAGTAGGGGACAGTCGTACTATGGCTACACCTTC.

The chain employs TRBV2 and TRBJ2-1; 13 nucleotides line up with TRBD2. The CDR3 spans 16 residues. Germline-derived CDR1 and CDR2 are SNHLY and FYNNEI. The V segment lost 6 bases and the J segment 4 bases; nucleotides outside the gene matches: 6. The CDR3, as DNA: TGTGCCAGCAGAACAAGGACTAGCGGGAGTTACAATGAGCAGTTCTTC. Encoded protein: CASRTRTSGSYNEQFF.